Listed below are T cell receptor beta chains from one sample, sequenced in a study of human T cells and chemical hapten exposure. TCRdb re-analysed the RACE reads in MiXCR, keeping a single row per CDR3 protein. The sample contains around 50,000 distinct CDR3 sequences, 8% to 9.5% of which appear only once. This material consisted of whole blood, taken in connection with sensitization to the hapten diphenylcyclopropenone (DPC). The receptors derive from a woman aged 50 to 60 with alopecia areata. Some clones in this sample may be carry-over from other donors' samples. The CDR3 runs from the conserved cysteine through the conserved F or W. A D gene is named only where the DNA matches it firmly. Rows may omit the clone size; those that give it use once, few, many or a size class.

14,TRBJ2-3,TRBD2,many,TRBV20-1,CSATLAGVTDTQYF,TGCAGTGCTACTTTAGCGGGAGTAACAGATACGCAGTATTTT
15,TRBJ2-6,TRBD1,many,TRBV16,CASSQPGTVGNVLTF,TGTGCCAGCAGCCAACCCGGGACAGTAGGAAACGTCCTGACTTTC
16,TRBJ1-2,-,few,TRBV19,CASSILQGGLRYGYTF,TGTGCCAGTAGTATCCTCCAGGGAGGGCTTCGCTATGGCTACACCTTC
15,TRBJ1-4,TRBD1,many,TRBV11-2,CASSSPGTGFEKLFF,TGTGCCAGCAGCTCCCCCGGGACAGGTTTTGAAAAACTGTTTTTT
16,TRBJ1-1,-,many,TRBV11-2,CASSGRTTALNTEAFF,TGTGCCAGCAGCGGACGGACAACAGCACTGAACACTGAAGCTTTCTTT
12,TRBJ2-2,-,many,TRBV5-1,CADRQITGELFF,TGCGCCGACCGGCAAATCACCGGGGAGCTGTTTTTT
16,TRBJ2-2,-,-,TRBV20-1,CSARDGRRLNTGELFF,TGCAGTGCTAGAGATGGACGCCGTCTTAACACCGGGGAGCTGTTTTTT
14,TRBJ1-1,TRBD1,many,TRBV20-1,CSAGTGKVGTEAFF,TGCAGTGCTGGGACAGGGAAGGTTGGCACTGAAGCTTTCTTT
13,TRBJ2-7,-,many,TRBV28,CASSLVVPYEQYF,TGTGCCAGCAGTTTAGTGGTTCCCTACGAGCAGTACTTC
13,TRBJ1-4,-,few,TRBV29-1,CSVGSLTGEKLFF,TGCAGCGTTGGTAGTTTGACAGGTGAAAAACTGTTTTTT
12,TRBJ1-5,-,many,TRBV20-1,CSALALSQPQHF,TGCAGTGCCTTGGCCCTATCTCAGCCCCAGCATTTT
14,TRBJ2-1,TRBD2,-,TRBV29-1,CSVVTAGGRNEQFF,TGCAGCGTTGTAACAGCGGGAGGACGCAATGAGCAGTTCTTC
13,TRBJ2-3,-,medium-sized,TRBV29-1,CSVSRREWDTQYF,TGCAGCGTTTCACGGCGGGAATGGGATACGCAGTATTTT
15,TRBJ1-1,-,many,TRBV11-2,CASSLDRGGNTEAFF,TGTGCCAGCAGCTTAGATCGGGGAGGGAACACTGAAGCTTTCTTT
14,TRBJ1-5,-,few,TRBV9,CASSVDGSYQPQHF,TGTGCCAGCAGCGTTGATGGGTCATATCAGCCCCAGCATTTT
16,TRBJ1-1,TRBD1,many,TRBV15,CATRRPGQGPYNEAFF,TGTGCCACCAGACGTCCGGGACAGGGGCCGTACAATGAAGCTTTCTTT
14,TRBJ1-1,-,-,TRBV9,CASSVDPENTEAFF,TGTGCCAGCAGCGTAGATCCGGAAAACACTGAAGCTTTCTTT
17,TRBJ2-1,-,many,TRBV14,CASSLRGDHIPGNEQFF,TGTGCCAGCAGCCTAAGAGGGGACCATATACCGGGGAATGAGCAGTTCTTC
14,TRBJ2-5,-,many,TRBV28,CASSISAGEETQYF,TGTGCGTCATCCATTTCCGCCGGGGAAGAGACCCAGTACTTC
16,TRBJ2-5,TRBD2,many,TRBV2,CASSVRTSGSAETQYF,TGTGCCAGCAGTGTCCGGACTAGCGGGAGTGCAGAGACCCAGTACTTC
15,TRBJ2-2,-,-,TRBV6-2/TRBV6-3,CASSYLGLGTGELFF,TGTGCCAGCAGTTACCTGGGATTGGGCACCGGGGAGCTGTTTTTT
15,TRBJ2-7,TRBD1,-,TRBV7-9,CASSPGTAPSYEQYF,TGTGCCAGCAGCCCAGGGACAGCTCCCTCCTACGAGCAGTACTTC
17,TRBJ1-6,TRBD1,-,TRBV14,CASSRLGQVSYNSPLHF,TGTGCCAGCAGCCGGCTGGGACAGGTGTCCTATAATTCACCCCTCCACTTT
14,TRBJ1-6,TRBD1,-,TRBV27,CACPRGTGGSPLHF,TGTGCCTGTCCTAGGGGGACAGGGGGTTCACCCCTCCACTTT
13,TRBJ1-1,-,-,TRBV12-5,CASGLSDRFQAFF,TGTGCTAGTGGTTTGTCCGACAGGTTCCAAGCTTTCTTT
14,TRBJ1-5,TRBD1,many,TRBV2,CASSGTGNYQPQHF,TGTGCCAGCAGTGGGACAGGGAATTATCAGCCCCAGCATTTT
15,TRBJ1-6,-,medium-sized,TRBV7-9,CASSLRDNHNSPLHF,TGTGCCAGCAGCTTACGGGACAATCATAATTCACCCCTCCACTTT
13,TRBJ1-1,TRBD1,many,TRBV24-1,CATRRQGHTEAFF,TGTGCCACCAGACGACAGGGACACACTGAAGCTTTCTTT
16,TRBJ2-5,-,many,TRBV4-1,CASSSPKSSEQETQYF,TGCGCCAGCAGCAGTCCGAAGAGTTCCGAACAAGAGACCCAGTACTTC
16,TRBJ2-1,-,many,TRBV20-1,CSARDNNGPPYNEQFF,TGCAGTGCTAGGGATAATAACGGTCCTCCGTACAATGAGCAGTTCTTC
14,TRBJ1-1,-,-,TRBV18,CASSLDRKNTEAFF,TGTGCCAGCTCACTCGACAGGAAGAACACTGAAGCTTTCTTT
11,TRBJ2-7,-,many,TRBV28,CASSPPTEQYF,TGTGCCAGCAGCCCACCGACAGAGCAGTACTTC
14,TRBJ2-5,-,few,TRBV12-5,CASGFGPYQETQYF,TGTGCTAGTGGTTTTGGGCCGTACCAAGAGACCCAGTACTTC
16,TRBJ2-1,TRBD2,many,TRBV24-1,CATSDPPASGSNEQFF,TGTGCCACCAGTGACCCACCGGCTAGCGGGAGCAATGAGCAGTTCTTC
12,TRBJ2-2,-,few,TRBV11-3,CASSYTGRELFF,TGTGCCAGCAGCTATACAGGCCGGGAGCTGTTTTTT
17,TRBJ2-6,TRBD1,many,TRBV18,CASSKQGRYSGANVLTF,TGTGCCAGCTCTAAACAGGGGCGGTACTCTGGGGCCAACGTCCTGACTTTC
13,TRBJ2-2,TRBD2,few,TRBV29-1,CSGGLAATGELFF,TGCAGCGGGGGACTAGCGGCAACCGGGGAGCTGTTTTTT
15,TRBJ2-1,TRBD2,-,TRBV12-3/TRBV12-4,CASSKTSGTPGEQFF,TGTGCCAGCAGCAAGACTAGCGGGACCCCGGGTGAGCAGTTCTTC
13,TRBJ1-1,-,-,TRBV7-2,CASSLKAGAEAFF,TGTGCCAGCAGCTTAAAGGCAGGGGCTGAAGCTTTCTTT